Listed below are T cell receptor beta chains from one sample, sequenced in a study of molecular identifiers for immune sequencing clone quantification. Via MiXCR, TCRdb re-called the PCR reads, giving one row per CDR3 protein. The sample shows around 65,000 distinct CDR3 sequences, 15% to 20% of them seen only once. Source material: naive CD8+ T cells from blood, with Jurkat cell RNA spiked in. The receptor source for this set is a human donor in good health. Some libraries in this study had Jurkat cell RNA spiked in. The CDR3 runs from the conserved cysteine through the conserved F or W. Fields, in order: D gene, V gene, J gene, clone size, CDR3 DNA, CDR3 protein. The D gene is left open where the match is weak. Size values are once, few and many counts, or a class for expanded clones, and some rows have none.

>TRBD1|TRBV4-1|TRBJ1-1|many
TGCGCCAGCAAGCCAAGGTCGGCACAGGGGGGCGTCACTGAAGCTTTCTTT
CASKPRSAQGGVTEAFF
>.|TRBV30|TRBJ1-2|many
TGTGCCTGGGGCCTGGACAGCTATGGCTACACCTTC
CAWGLDSYGYTF
>.|TRBV7-9|TRBJ2-2|.
TGTGCCAGCATGGACACCTCGAACACCGGGGAGCTGTTTTTT
CASMDTSNTGELFF
>TRBD1|TRBV6-2/TRBV6-3|TRBJ2-2|many
TGTGCCAGCAGTTACTCCTCCGAGACAGGGGATAACACCGGGGAGCTGTTTTTT
CASSYSSETGDNTGELFF
>.|TRBV4-3|TRBJ2-2|many
TGCGCCAGCAGCCAAGAAGGGGGACTACTGAACACCGGGGAGCTGTTTTTT
CASSQEGGLLNTGELFF
>.|TRBV19|TRBJ2-1|few
TGTGCCAGTAGTATATCTAGCTTCTCCTACAATGAGCAGTTCTTC
CASSISSFSYNEQFF
>.|TRBV30|TRBJ2-1|few
TGTGCCTGGAGCACAGGGACTGAGCAGTTCTTC
CAWSTGTEQFF
>.|TRBV3-1|TRBJ1-1|many
TGTGCCAGCAGCCAAGAATGGGGTGGGGCGAACACTGAAGCTTTCTTT
CASSQEWGGANTEAFF
>.|TRBV7-9|TRBJ2-2|.
TGTGCCAGCAGCCCCACTATCACCGGGGAGCTGTTTTTT
CASSPTITGELFF
>.|TRBV21-1|TRBJ2-7|many
TGTGCCAGCAGCATTTCGGGACAGGACCAAAAAATCTCATACGAGCAGTACTTC
CASSISGQDQKISYEQYF
>.|TRBV30|TRBJ2-7|few
TGTGCCTGGAGTTGGCAGATCGATCGCGAGCAGTACTTC
CAWSWQIDREQYF
>TRBD2|TRBV2|TRBJ2-5|.
TGTGCCAGCAGTGGAAGTGGGCTAGCGGGTCTTCTTGAGACCCAGTACTTC
CASSGSGLAGLLETQYF
>TRBD1|TRBV28|TRBJ1-5|many
TGTGCCAGTACCGGGACAGGGGGCAATCAGCCCCAGCATTTT
CASTGTGGNQPQHF
>.|TRBV9|TRBJ2-2|many
TGTGCCAGCAGCGTACGTCTAGGAGGATCCCCCGGGGAGCTGTTTTTT
CASSVRLGGSPGELFF
>.|TRBV29-1|TRBJ2-7|many
TGCAGCGTTGAAGGCGCGGCAGGGGATTGGGAGCAGTACTTC
CSVEGAAGDWEQYF
>TRBD2|TRBV6-1|TRBJ2-1|few
TGTGCCAGCAGTGAAGCCGGGACTAGTGGAGAGGAGCAGTTCTTC
CASSEAGTSGEEQFF
>TRBD2|TRBV27|TRBJ2-1|.
TGTGCCAGCAGTATAACAAGCGGGGTATACAATGAGCAGTTCTTC
CASSITSGVYNEQFF
>TRBD1|TRBV19|TRBJ2-1|.
TGTGCCAGTAGTACCGACAGGGAATCTGGCAATGAGCAGTTCTTC
CASSTDRESGNEQFF